These 9 T cell receptor beta chains were all obtained from the same sample, sequenced in a study of blood T cell repertoires in COVID-19. The repertoire was sequenced with immunoSEQ multiplex PCR; TCRdb's copy has only in-frame clones and lacks some. The sample records 250,000 to 300,000 clones, about 80% being singletons. The sample taken for sequencing was peripheral blood. The receptors come from a woman older than 75 with acute or convalescent COVID-19.

This clone appeared once. This rearrangement joins TRBV5-6 to TRBJ1-2; the D is unclear. Per the germline V gene, CDR1 is SGHDT and CDR2 is YYEEEE. The V end lost 4 bases, the J end lost 0 bases, and 19 bases lay between the germline ends. The length of the CDR3 is 17 residues. The chain's CDR3 is CASSTPRGRGANYGYTF. In nucleotides, the CDR3 is TGTGCCAGCAGCACCCCGAGAGGGCGGGGAGCTAACTATGGCTACACCTTC.

The V call is TRBV5-1, the J call TRBJ1-2; 9 bases map to TRBD1. The V gene's germline CDR1 is SGHRS and CDR2 YFSETQ. V lost 2 bases and J lost 0; bases outside the gene matches: 8. This CDR3 comprises 17 residues. DNA for the CDR3: TGCGCCAGCAGCTTAGGACAGGGGACACCGACTAACTATGGCTACACCTTC. Its protein product is CASSLGQGTPTNYGYTF.

The V gene is TRBV9, the J gene TRBJ2-3; TRBD2 matches at 11 bases. After removal of 4 bases from V and 1 base from J, the junction contained 17 bases not matched to a gene. There are 20 residues in the CDR3. CDR1 is SGDLS and CDR2 is YYNGEE in the germline V gene. The CDR3 nucleotides read TGTGCCAGCAGCCCCAGGGGGCTAGCGGGGGGCCCGGGGCGCACAGATACGCAGTATTTT. This encodes CASSPRGLAGGPGRTDTQYF.

The gene calls are TRBV6-5 and TRBJ2-5; 11 bases map to TRBD2. Germline CDR1 is MNHEY and CDR2 is SVGAGI. Germline trimming cut 10 bases from V and 5 bases from J; bases unmatched to any gene: 9. The CDR3 is 14 residues long. CDR3 sequence reads: CATTQLAGVETQYF. CDR3 in DNA: TGTGCCACCACGCAACTAGCGGGAGTGGAGACCCAGTACTTC.

J is TRBJ1-1 and V is TRBV2; the D is unclear. The CDR3 is made up of 14 amino acids. V was cut by 6 bases and J by 5 bases, with 16 bases left in between. Germline V gene data show CDR1 as SNHLY and CDR2 as FYNNEI. The chain's CDR3 is CASSPGRVWTEAFF. In DNA form, the CDR3 reads TGTGCCAGCAGCCCTGGGAGGGTTTGGACTGAAGCTTTCTTT.

In its sample, this clone was seen a few times. The chain couples TRBV6-4 to TRBJ2-3, with D perhaps matching TRBD1 (5 bases). The CDR3 has 15 amino acids. Germline lookup yields CDR1 MRHNA and CDR2 SNTAGT. V shed 1 base and J shed 8 bases, with 16 bases lying between them. The CDR3 spells CASSDLAGSVSTQYF. In DNA form, the CDR3 reads TGTGCCAGCAGTGACTTGGCAGGGTCGGTTTCTACGCAGTATTTT.

V gene TRBV18 combines with J gene TRBJ2-7; D is ambiguous. This CDR3 contains 14 residues. The V end lost 1 base, the J end lost 6 bases, and 13 bases lay between the germline ends. CDR1 and CDR2 (germline): KGHSH, LQKENI. The CDR3 spells CASSPLPPGSEQYF. The CDR3, as DNA: TGTGCCAGCTCACCACTTCCCCCAGGCTCCGAGCAGTACTTC.

V and J are TRBV7-2 and TRBJ1-1, with D unresolved. CDR1 is SGHTA, CDR2 FQGNSA, per germline. V dropped 4 bases and J dropped 1 base, with 13 bases sitting between them. The CDR3 is made up of 15 amino acids. CDR3 sequence (DNA): TGTGCCAGCAGCTCCCAGCCGGGAGCGAACACTGAAGCTTTCTTT. Translation gives CASSSQPGANTEAFF.

The chain recombines TRBV5-4 with TRBJ2-1; TRBD2 matches at 9 bases. Losses at the gene ends were 3 bases for V and 4 bases for J; bases not matched to a gene: 8. CDR1 and CDR2 (germline): SGHNT, YYREEE (reference sequence). The CDR3 spans 16 residues. CDR3 amino acids: CASSSNLAGWYNEQFF. The CDR3 nucleotides read TGTGCCAGCAGCTCAAATCTAGCGGGATGGTACAATGAGCAGTTCTTC.